The rows below give T cell receptor beta chains drawn from one sample of a study of breast tumors, draining lymph nodes, adjacent tissues. MiXCR, applied by TCRdb to the multiplex PCR reads, yields one record per CDR3 protein. The profile shows some 100,000 distinct CDR3 sequences, 21% of them singletons. What was sequenced was axillary lymph node tissue. Receptor source: a female donor with breast cancer. Some clones in this sample may be carry-over from other donors' samples. Both conserved end residues are part of each CDR3. Fields, in order: clone size, D gene, V gene, J gene, CDR3 DNA, CDR3 protein. D genes are given only for firm matches. Clone size is not always given. Where it is, it says once, few, many or a class for expanded clones.

.,.,TRBV6-5,TRBJ1-1,TGTGCCAGCAACCAGAATCTAGAGCTACACCAAGGCACTGAAGCTTTCTTT,CASNQNLELHQGTEAFF
.,TRBD1,TRBV6-1,TRBJ2-3,TGTGCCAGCAGTGTATTGACAGGGGGAGTTAGCACAGATACGCAGTATTTT,CASSVLTGGVSTDTQYF
.,.,TRBV20-1,TRBJ2-3,TGCAGTGCAAGCAGGGGCACAGATACGCAGTATTTT,CSASRGTDTQYF
.,TRBD1,TRBV20-1,TRBJ1-5,TGCAGTGCTAGGGCAGGGGGCGTAAATCAGCCCCAGCATTTT,CSARAGGVNQPQHF
many,.,TRBV12-3/TRBV12-4,TRBJ1-6,TGTGCCAGCAGTTTCCGGGGCTTGAATTCACCCCTCCACTTT,CASSFRGLNSPLHF
many,TRBD1,TRBV20-1,TRBJ2-2,TGCAGTGCCCGGGACAGGGGGCTAGGCGGGGAGCTGTTTTTT,CSARDRGLGGELFF
.,.,TRBV25-1,TRBJ1-6,TGTGCCACCGCGGAGGGAACAAATTCACCCCTCCACTTT,CATAEGTNSPLHF
many,.,TRBV20-1,TRBJ1-2,TGCAGTGCTAGAGATCTTGGGGGTCTGCTCTATGGCTACACCTTC,CSARDLGGLLYGYTF
once,.,TRBV12-3/TRBV12-4,TRBJ1-5,TGTGCCAGCAGCCGGACGGGGGATAGCAATCAGCTCCAGCATTTT,CASSRTGDSNQLQHF
few,.,TRBV28,TRBJ2-5,TGTGCCAGCAGTCCCCGACTAGGGGGCGCCGGGACCCAGTACTTC,CASSPRLGGAGTQYF
many,TRBD1,TRBV28,TRBJ1-2,TGTGCCAGCAGTTTAACCGGGACAGGGCGCTATGGCTACACCTTC,CASSLTGTGRYGYTF
many,.,TRBV5-1,TRBJ2-2,TGCGCCAGCAGCTTGGGGGAGAACACCGGGGAGCTGTTTTTT,CASSLGENTGELFF
many,TRBD2,TRBV2,TRBJ2-1,TGTGCCAGCAGTGTGTCGGGGACTAGCGGGAGGGCTAATTACAATGAGCAGTTCTTC,CASSVSGTSGRANYNEQFF
.,.,TRBV4-2,TRBJ2-7,TGTGCCAGCAGCCAAGATGAAGGGACCTACGAGCAGTACTTC,CASSQDEGTYEQYF
once,.,TRBV29-1,TRBJ1-2,TGCAGCGTTGACAGCAGAAAGGTCTATGGCTACACCTTC,CSVDSRKVYGYTF
many,.,TRBV10-3,TRBJ1-5,TGTGCCATCAGGTCGGGGTTAAAGCAGCCCCAGCATTTT,CAIRSGLKQPQHF